The TCR beta chain described here comes from a study of monozygotic twins with inflammatory bowel disease. No T cells were sorted before total RNA was taken from whole blood. The CDR3 runs to 17 residues. Germline CDR1 KGHDR, CDR2 SFDVKD. Using the 5' RACE reads, TCRdb records one entry per CDR3 protein without DNA. The sample spans some 400,000 distinct CDR3 sequences; the ten largest clones claim approximately 2.4%. J is TRBJ2-3 and V is TRBV24-1; TCRdb indicates TRBD1, and absent DNA this call remains unverified. This TCR was sampled from a human donor with ulcerative colitis or Crohn's disease, or a healthy co-twin of an affected twin (not recorded which). Source material: blood. CDR3 loop: CATSDLQSDRGSDTQYF.